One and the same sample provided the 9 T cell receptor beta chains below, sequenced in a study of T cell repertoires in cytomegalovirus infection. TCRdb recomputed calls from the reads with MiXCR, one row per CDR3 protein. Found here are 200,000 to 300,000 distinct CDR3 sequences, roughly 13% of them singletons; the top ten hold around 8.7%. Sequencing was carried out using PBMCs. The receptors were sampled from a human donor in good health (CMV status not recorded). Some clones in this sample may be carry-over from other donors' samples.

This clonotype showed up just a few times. CDR3 DNA: TGTGCCAGCCGGGACACTACCTACGAGCAGTACTTC. It yields the protein CASRDTTYEQYF. The J gene is TRBJ2-7, the V gene TRBV28, with TRBD1 as a possible D gene (6 bases). This CDR3 comprises 12 residues. From germline, CDR1 is MDHEN and CDR2 SYDVKM. Trimming left V 8 bases short and J 2 bases short, with 10 bases between. Drawing the rest from reference TRBV28 and TRBJ2-7, the complete variable domain is DVKVTQSSRYLVKRTGEKVFLECVQDMDHENMFWYRQDPGLGLRLIYFSYDVKMKEKGDIPEGYSVSREKKERFSLILESASTNQTSMYLCASRDTTYEQYFGPGTRLTVT.

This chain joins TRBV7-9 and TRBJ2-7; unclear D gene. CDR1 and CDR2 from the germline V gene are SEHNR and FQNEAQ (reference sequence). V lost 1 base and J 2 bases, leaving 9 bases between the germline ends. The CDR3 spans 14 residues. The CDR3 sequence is CASSLGSLTYEQYF. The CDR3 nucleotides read TGTGCCAGCAGCTTAGGTAGCCTTACCTACGAGCAGTACTTC.

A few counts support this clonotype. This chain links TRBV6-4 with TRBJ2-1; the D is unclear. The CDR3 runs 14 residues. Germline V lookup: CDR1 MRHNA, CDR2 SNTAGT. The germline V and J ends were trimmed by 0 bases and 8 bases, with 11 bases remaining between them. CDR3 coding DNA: TGTGCCAGCAGTGACTCTGCGGCGCTCGATGAGCAGTTCTTC. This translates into CASSDSAALDEQFF.

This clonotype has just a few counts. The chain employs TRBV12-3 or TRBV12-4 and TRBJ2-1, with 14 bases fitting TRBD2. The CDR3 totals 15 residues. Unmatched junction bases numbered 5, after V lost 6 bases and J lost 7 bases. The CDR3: CASRGGTSGSNEQFF. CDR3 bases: TGTGCCAGCAGGGGTGGGACTAGCGGGAGTAATGAGCAGTTCTTC.

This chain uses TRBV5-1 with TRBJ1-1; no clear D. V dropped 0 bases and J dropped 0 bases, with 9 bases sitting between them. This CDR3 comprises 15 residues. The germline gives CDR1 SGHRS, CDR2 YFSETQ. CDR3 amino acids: CASSLGNTLNTEAFF. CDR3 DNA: TGCGCCAGCAGCTTGGGTAACACACTGAACACTGAAGCTTTCTTT.

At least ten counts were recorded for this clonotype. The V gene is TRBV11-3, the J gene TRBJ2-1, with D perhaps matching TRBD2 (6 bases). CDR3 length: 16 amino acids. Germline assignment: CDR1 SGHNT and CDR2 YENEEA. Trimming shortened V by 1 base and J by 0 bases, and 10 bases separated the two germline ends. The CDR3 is CASSLGGVVSYNEQFF. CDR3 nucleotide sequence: TGTGCCAGCAGCTTAGGGGGGGTTGTCTCCTACAATGAGCAGTTCTTC.

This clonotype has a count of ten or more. CDR3: CASSLYNPGLAGGLTDTQYF. The CDR3 DNA reads TGTGCCAGCAGCTTATACAATCCGGGACTAGCGGGAGGGCTCACAGATACGCAGTATTTT. This sequence joins TRBV7-2 and TRBJ2-3; 16 nucleotides line up with TRBD2. The CDR3 is 20 amino acids. With V trimmed by 2 bases and J by 2 bases, 10 bases remained unmatched. CDR1 and CDR2 (germline): SGHTA, FQGNSA.

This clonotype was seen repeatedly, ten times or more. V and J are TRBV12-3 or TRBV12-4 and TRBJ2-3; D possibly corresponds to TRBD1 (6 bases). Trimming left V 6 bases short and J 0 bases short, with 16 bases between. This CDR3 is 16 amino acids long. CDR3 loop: CASSRPTGRSTDTQYF. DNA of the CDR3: TGTGCCAGCAGCCGACCGACAGGTCGCAGCACAGATACGCAGTATTTT.

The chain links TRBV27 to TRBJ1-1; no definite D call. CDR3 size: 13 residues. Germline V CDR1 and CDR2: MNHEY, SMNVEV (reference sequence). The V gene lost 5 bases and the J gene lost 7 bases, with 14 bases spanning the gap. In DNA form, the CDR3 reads TGTGCCAGCAGTAAACCACCGGGAGTTGAAGCTTTCTTT. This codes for CASSKPPGVEAFF.